The present T cell receptor (beta chain) was sequenced within a study of shared clonotypes between healthy human individuals. Note on this clone: Its specificity is not known.

The junction had 11 bases not matched to a gene; V was cut back by 6 bases and J by 6 bases. CDR1 MNHEY and CDR2 SVGAGI come from the germline V gene. CDR3 length equals 15 residues. The protocol was immunoSEQ multiplex PCR, while the TCRdb copy is restricted to in-frame clones and leaves out a portion. This sample yields 2 million to 3 million clones, of which roughly 93% are seen a single time; roughly 0.36% belongs to the top ten. CD45RA+ naive and CD45RA-negative memory subsets were separated from CD4+ cells. Whole-study results and caveats: Clonotypes not shared had lower generation probabilities than those common to all four donors. In general, naive subsets displayed greater estimated richness than memory subsets did. A handful of donors showed sharing of approximately 5% of naive CD4 clonotypes.

This TCR was sampled from a young man in good health. Some clones in this sample may be carry-over from other donors' samples. The sequencing sample was made of naive CD4+ T cells from PBMCs. Subset described: CD45RA+ positively selected. The rearrangement links TRBV6-5 to TRBJ2-4; TRBD1 agrees at 7 bases. The CDR3 sequence: CASSAKHRGGNIQYF. The CDR3 nucleotides read TGTGCCAGCAGCGCAAAGCACAGGGGTGGAAACATTCAGTACTTC.